These 15 T cell receptor beta chains came from one sample sequenced in a study of T cell repertoires in cytomegalovirus infection. TCRdb ran MiXCR on the reads and lists one entry per CDR3 protein. Among roughly 180,000 distinct CDR3 sequences listed, approximately 28% were seen once. The sequencing input was PBMCs. The receptors derive from a human donor in good health (CMV status not recorded). Some clones in this sample may be carry-over from other donors' samples.

This clonotype was observed a few times. The chain combines TRBV19 with TRBJ2-3; maybe TRBD1 (6 bases). CDR1 LNHDA and CDR2 SQIVND come from the germline V gene (reference sequence). The germline V and J ends were trimmed by 6 bases and 1 base, with 14 bases remaining between them. The CDR3 has 15 residues. The CDR3 loop reads CASRPQGLGTDTQYF. The CDR3 DNA is TGTGCCAGTAGACCCCAGGGGTTAGGCACAGATACGCAGTATTTT.

The genes are TRBV12-3 or TRBV12-4 and TRBJ1-2; 7 bases fit TRBD1. V shed 6 bases, J shed 4 bases, and the junction held 8 bases outside the gene matches. CDR3 length: 14 residues. The CDR3 reads CASRGTALSYGYTF. CDR3 in DNA: TGTGCCAGCAGGGGGACAGCTCTTAGCTATGGCTACACCTTC.

The chain carries TRBV30 and TRBJ1-2, with a weak D call TRBD1 (5 bases). This CDR3 spans 14 amino acids. The V gene lost 2 bases and the J gene lost 6 bases, with 16 bases spanning the gap. CDR1 and CDR2 (germline): GTSNPN, SVGIG (reference sequence). The CDR3: CAWSRVGAVDGYTF. The CDR3, as DNA: TGTGCCTGGAGTAGAGTAGGGGCGGTGGATGGCTACACCTTC.

The chain couples TRBV2 to TRBJ2-1, with D unresolved. V shed 3 bases and J shed 8 bases, with 2 bases lying between them. Germline V CDR1 and CDR2: SNHLY, FYNNEI. The CDR3 length is 10 residues. The CDR3, as DNA: TGTGCCAGCAGTGAGGATGAGCAGTTCTTC. Its protein is CASSEDEQFF.

This sequence joins TRBV20-1 and TRBJ1-1; perhaps TRBD1 as D (6 bases). Germline V gene sequence: CDR1 DFQATT, CDR2 SNEGSKA (reference sequence). V gave up 3 bases and J gave up 0 bases, with 8 bases separating them. The CDR3 sequence is 13 residues long. The CDR3 DNA sequence: TGCAGTGCTAGTAGGGGGATGAACACTGAAGCTTTCTTT. It yields the protein CSASRGMNTEAFF.

On this clonotype: The CDR3 carries no conserved terminal phenylalanine or tryptophan, so it likely arises from a read error. This chain connects TRBV6-6 to TRBJ1-4, with 8 positions matching TRBD1. The CDR3 consists of 14 residues. Germline loops: CDR1 MNHNY, CDR2 SVGAGI (reference sequence). Trimming at V came to 0 bases and at J to 6 bases, leaving 0 bases not matched to a gene. CDR3 coding DNA: TGTGCCAGCAGTTACTCGGGACAGGATGAAAAACTGTTTTAT. Residues: CASSYSGQDEKLFY.

This sequence joins TRBV5-1 and TRBJ2-1; TRBD2 is a possible D gene (7 bases). The germline V gene encodes CDR1 SGHRS and CDR2 YFSETQ. The CDR3 is 16 residues long. The V end lost 0 bases, the J end lost 1 base, and 11 bases lay between the germline ends. The CDR3 loop reads CASSLVAGASYNEQFF. CDR3 DNA sequence: TGCGCCAGCAGCTTGGTGGCGGGGGCTTCCTACAATGAGCAGTTCTTC.

This clonotype was detected a few times. The chain employs TRBV29-1 and TRBJ2-7, with TRBD1 as a possible D gene (6 bases). This CDR3 contains 13 residues. Trimming cost V 4 bases and J 5 bases, with 15 bases left between them. Germline assignment: CDR1 SQVTM and CDR2 ANQGSEA. Here the CDR3 reads CSVVRQGFNEQYF. CDR3 bases: TGCAGCGTTGTGCGGCAGGGGTTCAACGAGCAGTACTTC.

This chain connects TRBV20-1 to TRBJ2-7; D not resolved. Germline V gene sequence: CDR1 DFQATT, CDR2 SNEGSKA (reference sequence). The CDR3 is 14 residues long. The CDR3 DNA reads as TGCAGCGCCTCTAAGAAGGTGAGCGCCTACGAGCAGTACTTC. This sequence encodes CSASKKVSAYEQYF.

This clonotype was observed once. V usage is TRBV20-1 and J usage is TRBJ1-2, with 9 bases aligning to TRBD1. CDR3 length equals 12 residues. V gave up 6 bases and J gave up 10 bases; unmatched junction bases: 9. Germline-derived CDR1 and CDR2 are DFQATT and SNEGSKA (reference sequence). The CDR3 DNA is TGCAGTGCCCGTCCCGGGACAGGGATCTACACCTTC. Residues: CSARPGTGIYTF.

The V call is TRBV14, the J call TRBJ1-2; D not resolved. Deletions cut 2 bases from V and 3 bases from J, with 16 bases between. The CDR3 contains 16 residues. Germline V lookup: CDR1 SGHDN, CDR2 FVKESK. The CDR3 DNA follows: TGTGCCAGCAGCCAAAAGACGGGAGGGCTCGACTATGGCTACACCTTC. This sequence encodes CASSQKTGGLDYGYTF.

The chain uses TRBV20-1 and TRBJ2-7; 7 bases map to TRBD1. J gave up 0 bases and V 3 bases, and 5 bases lay outside the gene matches. The germline CDR1 and CDR2 sequences are DFQATT and SNEGSKA (reference sequence). CDR3 length: 14 amino acids. For the CDR3, the DNA is TGCAGTGCTAGTGGGACAGAAATCTCCTACGAGCAGTACTTC. Its protein is CSASGTEISYEQYF.

The J gene is TRBJ2-2, the V gene TRBV27; D gene ambiguous. Trimming shortened V by 3 bases and J by 1 base, and 3 bases separated the two germline ends. CDR3 length equals 13 residues. The germline CDR1 and CDR2 sequences are MNHEY and SMNVEV (reference sequence). Here the CDR3 DNA reads TGTGCCAGCAGTTTCCAGAACACCGGGGAGCTGTTTTTT. Its protein product is CASSFQNTGELFF.

The CDR3 DNA sequence: TGTGCCAGCAGATCTTACAATGAGCAGTTCTTC. Protein product: CASRSYNEQFF. The chain combines TRBV6-5 with TRBJ2-1; D gene uncertain. The CDR3 is 11 amino acids. In germline, CDR1 is MNHEY, CDR2 SVGAGI. V lost 6 bases and J lost 4, with 4 bases in between.

This clonotype was seen ten or more times. The rearrangement links TRBV7-2 to TRBJ2-5; unclear D gene. The CDR3 extends over 14 amino acids. Trimming cost V 2 bases and J 2 bases, with 9 bases left between them. Looked up from germline, CDR1 is SGHTA and CDR2 is FQGNSA. The CDR3 DNA is TGTGCCAGCAGCTTAAGTAGTGAGCAAGAGACCCAGTACTTC. Its translation is CASSLSSEQETQYF.